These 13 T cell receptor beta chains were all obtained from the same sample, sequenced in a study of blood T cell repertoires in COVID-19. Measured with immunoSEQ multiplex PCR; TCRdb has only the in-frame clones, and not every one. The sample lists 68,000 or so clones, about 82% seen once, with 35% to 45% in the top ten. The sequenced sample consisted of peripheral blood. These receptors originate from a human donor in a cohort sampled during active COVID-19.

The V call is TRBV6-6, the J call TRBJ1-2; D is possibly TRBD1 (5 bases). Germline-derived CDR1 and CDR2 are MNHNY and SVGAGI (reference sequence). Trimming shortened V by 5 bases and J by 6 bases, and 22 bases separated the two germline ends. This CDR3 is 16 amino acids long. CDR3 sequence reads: CASSPPGEGRAHGYTF. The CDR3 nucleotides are TGTGCCAGCAGTCCCCCCGGGGAGGGACGGGCGCATGGCTACACCTTC.

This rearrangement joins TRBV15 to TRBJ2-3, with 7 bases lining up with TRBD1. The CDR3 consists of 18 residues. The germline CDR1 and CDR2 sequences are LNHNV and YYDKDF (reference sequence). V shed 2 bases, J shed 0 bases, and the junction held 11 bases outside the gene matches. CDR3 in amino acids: CATSRSLAGGSSTDTQYF. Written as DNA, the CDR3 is TGTGCCACCAGCAGAAGTCTAGCAGGGGGAAGTAGCACAGATACGCAGTATTTT.

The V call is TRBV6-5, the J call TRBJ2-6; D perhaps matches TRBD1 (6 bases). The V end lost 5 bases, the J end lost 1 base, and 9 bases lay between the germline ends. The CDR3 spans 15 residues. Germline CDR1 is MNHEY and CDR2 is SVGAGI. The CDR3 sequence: CASSLDRSGANVLTF. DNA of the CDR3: TGTGCCAGCAGTCTCGACAGGTCTGGGGCCAACGTCCTGACTTTC.

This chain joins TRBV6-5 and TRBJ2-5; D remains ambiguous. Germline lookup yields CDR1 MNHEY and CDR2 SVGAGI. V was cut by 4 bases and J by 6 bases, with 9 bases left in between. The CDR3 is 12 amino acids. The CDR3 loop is CASSSPRKTQYF. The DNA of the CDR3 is TGTGCCAGCAGTTCGCCCAGGAAGACCCAGTACTTC.

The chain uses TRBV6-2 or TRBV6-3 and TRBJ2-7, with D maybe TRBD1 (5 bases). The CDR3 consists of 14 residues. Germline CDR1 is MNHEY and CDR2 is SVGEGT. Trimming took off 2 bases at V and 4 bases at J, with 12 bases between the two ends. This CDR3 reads CASSYSIRAYEQYF. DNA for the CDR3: TGTGCCAGCAGTTACAGTATCAGGGCATACGAGCAGTACTTC.

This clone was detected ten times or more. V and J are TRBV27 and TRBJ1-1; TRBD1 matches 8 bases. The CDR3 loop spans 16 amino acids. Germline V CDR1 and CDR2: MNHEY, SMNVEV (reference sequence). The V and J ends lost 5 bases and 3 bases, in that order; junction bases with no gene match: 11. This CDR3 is CASSPRPQGAHTEAFF. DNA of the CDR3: TGTGCCAGCAGTCCCCGTCCCCAGGGGGCTCACACTGAAGCTTTCTTT.

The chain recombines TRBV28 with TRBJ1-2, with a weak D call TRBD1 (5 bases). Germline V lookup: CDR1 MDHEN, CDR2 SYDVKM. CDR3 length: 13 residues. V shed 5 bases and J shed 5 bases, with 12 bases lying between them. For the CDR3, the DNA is TGTGCCAGCAGTGGACACCCAGCTTATGGCTACACCTTC. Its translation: CASSGHPAYGYTF.

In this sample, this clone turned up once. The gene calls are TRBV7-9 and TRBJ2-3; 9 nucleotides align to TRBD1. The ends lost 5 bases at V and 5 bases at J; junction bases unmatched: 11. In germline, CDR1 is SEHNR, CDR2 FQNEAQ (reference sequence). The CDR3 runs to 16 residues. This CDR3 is CASSQDPGQGRDTQYF. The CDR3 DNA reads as TGTGCCAGCAGCCAAGATCCGGGACAGGGCCGAGATACGCAGTATTTT.

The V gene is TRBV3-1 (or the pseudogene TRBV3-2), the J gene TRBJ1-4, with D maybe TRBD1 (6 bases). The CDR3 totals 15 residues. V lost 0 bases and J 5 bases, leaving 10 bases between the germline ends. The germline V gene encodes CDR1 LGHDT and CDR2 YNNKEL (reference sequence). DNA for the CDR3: TGTGCCAGCAGCCAAGACAGGGGTACAAATGAAAAACTGTTTTTT. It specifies CASSQDRGTNEKLFF.

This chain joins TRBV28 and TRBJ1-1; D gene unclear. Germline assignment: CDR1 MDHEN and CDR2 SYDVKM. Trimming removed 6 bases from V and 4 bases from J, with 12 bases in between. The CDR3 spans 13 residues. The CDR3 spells CASSQPAATEAFF. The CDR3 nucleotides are TGTGCCAGCAGCCAACCGGCGGCCACTGAAGCTTTCTTT.

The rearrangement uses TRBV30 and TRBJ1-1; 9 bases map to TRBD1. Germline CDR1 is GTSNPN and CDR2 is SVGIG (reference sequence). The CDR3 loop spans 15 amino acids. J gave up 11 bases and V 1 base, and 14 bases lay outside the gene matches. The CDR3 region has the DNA TGTGCCTGGAGTGCCGGACGGACAGGGGCTTCGTCGGCTTTCTTT. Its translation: CAWSAGRTGASSAFF.

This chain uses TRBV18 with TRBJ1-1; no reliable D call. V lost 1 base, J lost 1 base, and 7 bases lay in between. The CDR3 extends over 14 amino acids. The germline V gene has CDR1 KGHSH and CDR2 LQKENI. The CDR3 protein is CASSPQEANTEAFF. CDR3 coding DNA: TGTGCCAGCTCACCACAGGAGGCGAACACTGAAGCTTTCTTT.

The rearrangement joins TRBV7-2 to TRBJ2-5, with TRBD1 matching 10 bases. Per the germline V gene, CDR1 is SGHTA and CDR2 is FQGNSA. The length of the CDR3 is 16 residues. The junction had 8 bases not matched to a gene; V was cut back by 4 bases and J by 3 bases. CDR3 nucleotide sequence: TGTGCCAGCAGCTGGGGAGACAGGGGGCGGGAAGAGACCCAGTACTTC. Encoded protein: CASSWGDRGREETQYF.